This is a list of T cell receptor beta chains from one sample in a study of cytomegalovirus exposure and HLA in healthy donors. Here immunoSEQ multiplex PCR was the method, and the copy in TCRdb shows in-frame clones only, minus some. The sample lists about 130,000 clones, roughly 75% seen once, with under 6% in the top ten. The sample comprised PBMCs. These receptors all stem from a man aged 25 to 40 in good health and CMV-seronegative. The CDR3 runs from the conserved cysteine through the conserved F or W. The order of the fields is D gene, J gene, clone size, V gene, CDR3 protein, CDR3 DNA. D genes are given only for firm matches. Rows give clone size only sometimes, using once, few, many, or a class for an expanded clone.

d_call: -
j_call: TRBJ1-1
clone_size: -
v_call: TRBV29-1
cdr3_aa: CSVGETGPNTEAFF
cdr3_nt: TGCAGCGTTGGCGAAACAGGGCCTAACACTGAAGCTTTCTTT

d_call: TRBD2
j_call: TRBJ2-1
clone_size: -
v_call: TRBV7-9
cdr3_aa: CASTHSGLAGYNEQFF
cdr3_nt: TGTGCCAGCACCCATTCTGGGCTAGCGGGGTACAATGAGCAGTTCTTC

d_call: TRBD1
j_call: TRBJ2-5
clone_size: -
v_call: TRBV5-1
cdr3_aa: CASSNSGTGYQETQYF
cdr3_nt: TGCGCCAGCAGCAACTCCGGGACAGGGTACCAAGAGACCCAGTACTTC

d_call: -
j_call: TRBJ1-1
clone_size: -
v_call: TRBV29-1
cdr3_aa: CSVRFGAADTEAFF
cdr3_nt: TGCAGCGTCAGATTTGGAGCCGCCGACACTGAAGCTTTCTTT

d_call: -
j_call: TRBJ2-1
clone_size: -
v_call: TRBV11-2
cdr3_aa: CASSARYNEQFF
cdr3_nt: TGTGCCAGCAGCGCCAGATACAATGAGCAGTTCTTC

d_call: -
j_call: TRBJ1-1
clone_size: -
v_call: TRBV13
cdr3_aa: CASSLRRELGAFF
cdr3_nt: TGTGCCAGCAGCTTACGCAGGGAATTAGGGGCTTTCTTT

d_call: -
j_call: TRBJ1-1
clone_size: -
v_call: TRBV7-2
cdr3_aa: CASSLWPNTEAFF
cdr3_nt: TGTGCCAGCAGCTTATGGCCGAACACTGAAGCTTTCTTT

d_call: TRBD2
j_call: TRBJ2-7
clone_size: -
v_call: TRBV28
cdr3_aa: CASSSTLAGGYEQYF
cdr3_nt: TGTGCCAGCAGTTCCACACTAGCGGGGGGCTACGAGCAGTACTTC

d_call: -
j_call: TRBJ1-6
clone_size: -
v_call: TRBV9
cdr3_aa: CASSVVDSSNSPLHF
cdr3_nt: TGTGCCAGCAGCGTAGTGGACAGTTCTAATTCACCCCTCCACTTT

d_call: TRBD2
j_call: TRBJ2-7
clone_size: -
v_call: TRBV19
cdr3_aa: CASSAYSGTSGGTYEQYF
cdr3_nt: TGTGCCAGTAGTGCCTATTCCGGGACTAGCGGGGGAACCTACGAGCAGTACTTC

d_call: -
j_call: TRBJ2-5
clone_size: -
v_call: TRBV5-6
cdr3_aa: CASSLVDNQETQYF
cdr3_nt: TGTGCCAGCAGCTTGGTAGACAACCAAGAGACCCAGTACTTC

d_call: -
j_call: TRBJ2-7
clone_size: -
v_call: TRBV5-1
cdr3_aa: CASSLEAGASEQYF
cdr3_nt: TGCGCCAGCAGCTTGGAGGCAGGGGCTAGCGAGCAGTACTTC

d_call: TRBD1
j_call: TRBJ1-4
clone_size: -
v_call: TRBV4-1
cdr3_aa: CASSSIQGASGYYEKLFF
cdr3_nt: TGCGCCAGCAGCTCTATTCAGGGGGCTAGTGGTTATTATGAAAAACTGTTTTTT

d_call: -
j_call: TRBJ2-3
clone_size: -
v_call: TRBV5-1
cdr3_aa: CASSSGLEGGTQYF
cdr3_nt: TGCGCCAGCAGCTCCGGACTCGAAGGAGGTACGCAGTATTTT

d_call: TRBD2
j_call: TRBJ2-7
clone_size: -
v_call: TRBV6-6
cdr3_aa: CASSYPGTSGYEQYF
cdr3_nt: TGTGCCAGCAGTTACCCTGGGACTAGCGGCTACGAGCAGTACTTC

d_call: -
j_call: TRBJ2-5
clone_size: once
v_call: TRBV5-1
cdr3_aa: CASRVWGPQETQYF
cdr3_nt: TGCGCCAGCAGGGTGTGGGGGCCACAAGAGACCCAGTACTTC

d_call: TRBD2
j_call: TRBJ2-5
clone_size: -
v_call: TRBV6-5
cdr3_aa: CASSYGGVGQETQYF
cdr3_nt: TGTGCCAGCAGTTACGGGGGGGTAGGTCAAGAGACCCAGTACTTC

d_call: -
j_call: TRBJ2-7
clone_size: -
v_call: TRBV7-2
cdr3_aa: CASSTRTDEQYF
cdr3_nt: TGTGCCAGCAGCACCCGGACAGATGAGCAGTACTTC

d_call: -
j_call: TRBJ2-5
clone_size: -
v_call: TRBV19
cdr3_aa: CASSTQGFETQYF
cdr3_nt: TGTGCCAGTAGTACACAGGGTTTTGAGACCCAGTACTTC

d_call: -
j_call: TRBJ1-6
clone_size: -
v_call: TRBV27
cdr3_aa: CASSLMGGGSPLHF
cdr3_nt: TGTGCCAGCAGTTTGATGGGGGGAGGATCACCCCTCCACTTT

d_call: -
j_call: TRBJ1-4
clone_size: few
v_call: TRBV29-1
cdr3_aa: CSVEITAGTAKLFF
cdr3_nt: TGCAGCGTTGAAATCACAGCTGGAACGGCAAAACTGTTTTTT

d_call: TRBD2
j_call: TRBJ2-7
clone_size: -
v_call: TRBV5-1
cdr3_aa: CASSLEAGGVSYEQYF
cdr3_nt: TGCGCCAGCAGTTTGGAGGCGGGAGGGGTCTCCTACGAGCAGTACTTC

d_call: TRBD1
j_call: TRBJ2-6
clone_size: -
v_call: TRBV10-3
cdr3_aa: CATTVEGTGYSGANVLTF
cdr3_nt: TGTGCCACCACGGTCGAGGGGACAGGGTACTCTGGGGCCAACGTCCTGACTTTC

d_call: -
j_call: TRBJ1-5
clone_size: once
v_call: TRBV9
cdr3_aa: CASSVGPDQPQHF
cdr3_nt: TGTGCCAGCAGCGTGGGGCCTGATCAGCCCCAGCATTTT

d_call: -
j_call: TRBJ1-1
clone_size: -
v_call: TRBV2
cdr3_aa: CASSEDAGGVTEAFF
cdr3_nt: TGTGCCAGCAGTGAAGACGCGGGGGGAGTCACTGAAGCTTTCTTT

d_call: TRBD1
j_call: TRBJ2-7
clone_size: -
v_call: TRBV19
cdr3_aa: CASTDRAYEQYF
cdr3_nt: TGTGCCAGTACGGACAGGGCCTACGAGCAGTACTTC

d_call: -
j_call: TRBJ2-4
clone_size: few
v_call: TRBV30
cdr3_aa: CAWKSAKNIQYF
cdr3_nt: TGTGCCTGGAAATCGGCCAAAAACATTCAGTACTTC

d_call: TRBD2
j_call: TRBJ2-1
clone_size: -
v_call: TRBV7-9
cdr3_aa: CASSPREGAFGNEQFF
cdr3_nt: TGTGCCAGCAGCCCGCGGGAGGGGGCGTTTGGTAATGAGCAGTTCTTC

d_call: -
j_call: TRBJ1-2
clone_size: -
v_call: TRBV30
cdr3_aa: CAWSRGSPYGYTF
cdr3_nt: TGTGCCTGGAGTAGGGGGTCCCCCTATGGCTACACCTTC

d_call: TRBD1
j_call: TRBJ2-7
clone_size: few
v_call: TRBV28
cdr3_aa: CASRTRTGGYEQYF
cdr3_nt: TGTGCCAGCAGGACCCGGACAGGGGGCTACGAGCAGTACTTC

d_call: -
j_call: TRBJ1-5
clone_size: once
v_call: TRBV28
cdr3_aa: CASRSRFQSQHF
cdr3_nt: TGTGCCAGCAGGTCGAGGTTTCAGTCCCAGCATTTT

d_call: TRBD1
j_call: TRBJ1-1
clone_size: -
v_call: TRBV4-1
cdr3_aa: CASSLTGDGVEAFF
cdr3_nt: TGCGCCAGCAGCCTAACAGGGGATGGGGTTGAAGCTTTCTTT

d_call: -
j_call: TRBJ2-4
clone_size: -
v_call: TRBV7-2
cdr3_aa: CASSTQDSLLHIQYF
cdr3_nt: TGTGCCAGCAGCACACAGGACAGCCTACTCCACATTCAGTACTTC

d_call: TRBD1
j_call: TRBJ2-7
clone_size: -
v_call: TRBV7-3
cdr3_aa: CASTHLPGQTHYEQYF
cdr3_nt: TGTGCCAGCACCCATCTACCGGGACAGACGCACTACGAGCAGTACTTC

d_call: -
j_call: TRBJ1-1
clone_size: medium-sized
v_call: TRBV7-6
cdr3_aa: CASSPKTTNQNTEAFF
cdr3_nt: TGTGCCAGCAGTCCGAAAACTACTAACCAGAACACTGAAGCTTTCTTT

d_call: TRBD1
j_call: TRBJ1-5
clone_size: -
v_call: TRBV19
cdr3_aa: CATRQGGIYSNQPQHF
cdr3_nt: TGTGCCACCAGACAGGGGGGAATCTATAGCAATCAGCCCCAGCATTTT

d_call: TRBD2
j_call: TRBJ2-3
clone_size: -
v_call: TRBV28
cdr3_aa: CASSWTSGTDTQYF
cdr3_nt: TGTGCCAGCAGTTGGACTAGCGGCACAGATACGCAGTATTTT

d_call: -
j_call: TRBJ2-7
clone_size: -
v_call: TRBV4-3
cdr3_aa: CASSQDVSGNYEQYF
cdr3_nt: TGCGCCAGCAGCCAAGATGTCTCGGGGAACTACGAGCAGTACTTC

d_call: TRBD1
j_call: TRBJ1-3
clone_size: -
v_call: TRBV5-4
cdr3_aa: CASSRTGSSGNTIYF
cdr3_nt: TGTGCCAGCAGCCGGACAGGGAGCTCTGGAAACACCATATATTTT

d_call: -
j_call: TRBJ1-1
clone_size: -
v_call: TRBV4-3
cdr3_aa: CASSPLGNTEAFF
cdr3_nt: TGCGCCAGCAGTCCCCTCGGGAACACTGAAGCTTTCTTT

d_call: -
j_call: TRBJ1-2
clone_size: once
v_call: TRBV7-9
cdr3_aa: CASSLGGGLYGYTF
cdr3_nt: TGTGCCAGCAGCTTAGGCGGCGGCCTCTATGGCTACACCTTC

d_call: TRBD2
j_call: TRBJ2-1
clone_size: -
v_call: TRBV18
cdr3_aa: CASSPPGGRRNNEQFF
cdr3_nt: TGTGCCAGCTCACCACCCGGCGGGAGACGGAACAATGAGCAGTTCTTC